These 10 T cell receptor beta chains were all obtained from the same sample, sequenced in a study of blood T cell repertoires in COVID-19. Produced via immunoSEQ multiplex PCR; TCRdb's table is partial and in-frame only. The sample holds a few hundred thousand clones; 90% are singletons and the top ten take roughly 2.2%. Sequencing used peripheral blood. The origin of the receptors is a woman aged 55-70 years with COVID-19, enrolled during active disease.

The chain couples TRBV19 to TRBJ1-2; no definite D call. Trimming took off 6 bases at V and 0 bases at J, with 8 bases between the two ends. Germline CDR1 and CDR2: LNHDA and SQIVND (reference sequence). CDR3 size: 13 residues. The CDR3 here is CASSALANYGYTF. CDR3 coding DNA: TGTGCCAGTAGCGCGCTAGCTAACTATGGCTACACCTTC.

V gene TRBV5-1 combines with J gene TRBJ1-1, with TRBD1 identical over 8 bases. CDR3 length: 15 amino acids. Germline CDR1 reads SGHRS; CDR2 reads YFSETQ. V shed 4 bases, J shed 0 bases, and the junction held 5 bases outside the gene matches. The DNA for the CDR3 is TGCGCCAGCAGCGACCGACAGGGGCTGAACACTGAAGCTTTCTTT. Its protein product is CASSDRQGLNTEAFF.

J is TRBJ1-2 and V is TRBV19, with TRBD1 identical over 7 bases. The CDR3 sequence is 14 residues long. Germline CDR1 is LNHDA and CDR2 is SQIVND (reference sequence). Trimming removed 5 bases from V and 4 bases from J; junction bases left unmatched: 7. The DNA of the CDR3 is TGTGCCAGTAGTCCCCAGACAGGGATCTATGGCTACACCTTC. This sequence encodes CASSPQTGIYGYTF.

V is TRBV2 and J is TRBJ2-5, with TRBD2 identical over 12 bases. Germline-derived CDR1 and CDR2 are SNHLY and FYNNEI. The CDR3 extends over 18 amino acids. After removal of 2 bases from V and 2 bases from J, the junction contained 9 bases not matched to a gene. In DNA, the CDR3 is TGTGCCAGCAGTGAATACGTCCTAGCGGGGGGGCAACAAGAGACCCAGTACTTC. It specifies CASSEYVLAGGQQETQYF.

The chain combines TRBV15 with TRBJ1-3; D ambiguous. Germline V gene data show CDR1 as LNHNV and CDR2 as YYDKDF (reference sequence). The CDR3 extends over 16 amino acids. V shed 0 bases and J shed 0 bases, with 9 bases lying between them. The CDR3 sequence: CATSREEAYSGNTIYF. CDR3 coding DNA: TGTGCCACCAGCAGAGAAGAGGCGTACTCTGGAAACACCATATATTTT.

This sequence joins TRBV3-1 (or the pseudogene TRBV3-2) and TRBJ2-7; TRBD2 is a possible D gene (7 bases). Germline loops: CDR1 LGHDT, CDR2 YNNKEL (reference sequence). V dropped 5 bases and J dropped 7 bases, with 18 bases sitting between them. CDR3 length: 14 amino acids. Here the CDR3 reads CASSRGTGTNEQYF. CDR3 nucleotides: TGTGCCAGCAGCAGGGGGACCGGGACTAATGAGCAGTACTTC.

This clone was detected once. The chain uses TRBV6-2 or TRBV6-3 and TRBJ2-5, with D perhaps matching TRBD2 (5 bases). Per the germline V gene, CDR1 is MNHEY and CDR2 is SVGEGT. This CDR3 comprises 16 residues. V was pared by 0 bases and J by 5 bases, with 16 bases between. For the CDR3, the DNA is TGTGCCAGCAGTTACTCCTTAGCGTCATTCGGCGAGACCCAGTACTTC. The encoded protein is CASSYSLASFGETQYF.

The CDR3 DNA reads as TGTGCCAGCAGCCTGAGGGGGGGGTCCTACGAGCAGTACTTC. It codes for CASSLRGGSYEQYF. The V call is TRBV9, the J call TRBJ2-7, with D perhaps matching TRBD2 (7 bases). Germline V gene lookup returns CDR1 SGDLS and CDR2 YYNGEE. Deletions cut 4 bases from V and 1 base from J, with 12 bases between. The CDR3 covers 14 residues.

The gene calls are TRBV6-5 and TRBJ1-3, with D possibly TRBD1 on 6 matching bases. Germline V CDR1 and CDR2: MNHEY, SVGAGI. The CDR3 consists of 15 residues. The V and J ends lost 2 bases and 0 bases respectively, with 8 bases between them. Here the CDR3 DNA reads TGTGCCAGCAGTTACCAGACAGGCTCTGGAAACACCATATATTTT. Its protein product is CASSYQTGSGNTIYF.

The chain employs TRBV6-6 and TRBJ1-1; unclear D gene. V was pared by 2 bases and J by 5 bases, with 9 bases between. Germline-derived CDR1 and CDR2 are MNHNY and SVGAGI (reference sequence). The CDR3 consists of 13 residues. The chain's CDR3 is CASSYGGLTEAFF. The CDR3 DNA follows: TGTGCCAGCAGTTACGGAGGACTAACTGAAGCTTTCTTT.